Below are 24 T cell receptor beta chains sequenced from a single sample in a study of blood T cell repertoires in COVID-19. TCRdb's table, derived via immunoSEQ multiplex PCR, lists solely in-frame clones and lacks some. Of more than 300,000 clones listed, around 89% are singletons. Sequenced material: peripheral blood. The receptors were gathered from a woman aged 25 to 39 with COVID-19, enrolled during active disease.

The chain employs TRBV15 and TRBJ1-5; D unresolved. Germline loops: CDR1 LNHNV, CDR2 YYDKDF (reference sequence). The CDR3 sequence is 14 residues long. Deletions cut 0 bases from V and 4 bases from J, with 7 bases between. CDR3 sequence reads: CATSRDRRNQPQHF. For the CDR3, the DNA is TGTGCCACCAGCAGAGATAGGAGGAATCAGCCCCAGCATTTT.

This clone turned up a few times. The chain employs TRBV10-1 and TRBJ1-1; TRBD1 is a possible D gene (5 bases). Trimming shortened V by 2 bases and J by 3 bases, and 19 bases separated the two germline ends. The CDR3 spans 17 residues. The germline V gene has CDR1 WNHNN and CDR2 SYGVQD (reference sequence). This chain's CDR3 is CASSEAGKPRCHTEAFF. Here the CDR3 DNA reads TGCGCCAGCAGTGAGGCAGGGAAGCCACGTTGCCACACTGAAGCTTTCTTT.

The chain links TRBV5-4 to TRBJ2-3, with 8 bases lining up with TRBD1. This CDR3 is 17 amino acids long. From germline, CDR1 is SGHNT and CDR2 YYREEE (reference sequence). V was clipped by 3 bases and J by 0 bases; unmatched bases: 9. The DNA of the CDR3 is TGTGCCAGCAGCTCAGGGGGCGCAGTATCTAGCACAGATACGCAGTATTTT. It translates to CASSSGGAVSSTDTQYF.

The chain has TRBV10-2 and TRBJ2-5; 9 bases agree with TRBD1. Germline CDR1 reads WSHSY; CDR2 reads SAAADI. The CDR3 is 12 amino acids. The junction had 0 bases not matched to a gene; V was cut back by 6 bases and J by 4 bases. CDR3 DNA sequence: TGCGCCAGCAGGACAGGGGGAGAGACCCAGTACTTC. Translated: CASRTGGETQYF.

The rearrangement links TRBV7-6 to TRBJ1-1; 8 bases map to TRBD1. The CDR3 extends over 15 amino acids. Germline V gene lookup returns CDR1 SGHVS and CDR2 FNYEAQ. The J segment lost 4 bases and the V segment lost 5 bases, leaving 9 bases of the junction unmatched. CDR3 residues: CASSPQGTGGTEAFF. DNA of the CDR3: TGTGCCAGCAGCCCGCAGGGGACAGGAGGCACTGAAGCTTTCTTT.

The chain has TRBV6-5 and TRBJ1-1; D is uncertain. The germline gives CDR1 MNHEY, CDR2 SVGAGI. V was shortened by 6 bases and J by 0 bases, with 8 bases between the two germline ends. The CDR3 length is 13 residues. Here the CDR3 reads CASSPVMNTEAFF. CDR3 sequence (DNA): TGTGCCAGCAGCCCGGTGATGAACACTGAAGCTTTCTTT.

V is TRBV5-4 and J is TRBJ2-7, with TRBD2 as a possible D gene (7 bases). Germline V gene data show CDR1 as SGHNT and CDR2 as YYREEE (reference sequence). This CDR3 region has 15 residues. With 2 bases removed from V and 0 bases from J, the gap between germline ends came to 12 bases. CDR3 loop: CASSLGGASSYEQYV. CDR3 sequence (DNA): TGTGCCAGCAGCTTAGGGGGGGCAAGCTCCTACGAGCAGTACGTC.

This sequence joins TRBV11-1 and TRBJ1-1; D remains ambiguous. There are 13 residues in the CDR3. V gave up 3 bases and J gave up 5 bases, with 10 bases separating them. Germline CDR1 reads SGHAT; CDR2 reads FQDESV (reference sequence). For the CDR3, the DNA is TGTGCCAGCAGCTTGACACCCCGGACTGAAGCTTTCTTT. Protein product: CASSLTPRTEAFF.

The chain combines TRBV4-2 with TRBJ2-5; maybe TRBD2 (5 bases). V was trimmed by 2 bases and J by 4 bases, leaving 14 bases between them. CDR1 is LGHNA and CDR2 is YNFKEQ in the germline V gene. CDR3 length: 15 residues. The CDR3 protein is CASSQYEEVGETQYF. DNA of the CDR3: TGTGCCAGCAGCCAATATGAGGAGGTTGGAGAGACCCAGTACTTC.

In nucleotides, the CDR3 is TGTGCCAGCAGTTACTCAGCGTCAGGGCCGAACACTGAAGCTTTCTTT. Translation gives CASSYSASGPNTEAFF. V gene TRBV6-5 combines with J gene TRBJ1-1; TRBD1 is a possible D gene (5 bases). Trimming removed 0 bases at V and 1 base at J, with 12 bases between. CDR3 size: 16 residues. The germline V gene has CDR1 MNHEY and CDR2 SVGAGI.

The rearrangement joins TRBV18 to TRBJ1-6; a weak D match, TRBD1 (6 bases). Trimming cost V 3 bases and J 0 bases, with 6 bases left between them. The CDR3 has 15 residues. CDR1 is KGHSH and CDR2 is LQKENI in the germline V gene. CDR3 region: CASSPDSSYNSPLHF. CDR3 nucleotide sequence: TGTGCCAGCTCACCGGACAGCTCCTATAATTCACCCCTCCACTTT.

This rearrangement joins TRBV4-1 to TRBJ1-3, with a weak D call TRBD1 (6 bases). Between the trimmed V and J ends, which lost 4 bases and 4 bases, there was a span of 17 bases. Germline assignment: CDR1 MGHRA and CDR2 YSYEKL. This CDR3 contains 16 residues. The CDR3 DNA is TGCGCCAGCAGCCCGAACCAGGGGTTTACGGGAAACACCATATATTTT. As protein: CASSPNQGFTGNTIYF.

This chain uses TRBV6-5 with TRBJ1-5; D is ambiguous. The CDR3 length is 14 residues. Trimming removed 6 bases at V and 1 base at J, with 10 bases between. Germline V gene data show CDR1 as MNHEY and CDR2 as SVGAGI. The CDR3 loop reads CASSPGSSNQPQHF. CDR3 DNA: TGTGCCAGCAGCCCGGGGTCGAGCAATCAGCCCCAGCATTTT.

The chain employs TRBV27 and TRBJ2-6; D not certain. Germline V gene sequence: CDR1 MNHEY, CDR2 SMNVEV (reference sequence). V shed 6 bases and J shed 0 bases, with 15 bases lying between them. The CDR3 spans 17 residues. The CDR3 DNA reads as TGTGCCAGCAGGCCCTCTCTGCGGATCTCTGGGGCCAACGTCCTGACTTTC. Amino acids: CASRPSLRISGANVLTF.

This chain connects TRBV4-3 to TRBJ2-2, with D unclear. Germline CDR1 reads LGHNA; CDR2 reads YSLEER. This CDR3 spans 13 amino acids. Deletions cut 4 bases from V and 3 bases from J, with 6 bases between. The CDR3 loop is CASSPRDTGELFF. The CDR3 DNA reads TGCGCCAGCAGCCCTCGGGACACCGGGGAGCTGTTTTTT.

This chain uses TRBV19 with TRBJ1-4, with 7 bases aligning to TRBD1. This CDR3 contains 16 residues. Germline V gene lookup returns CDR1 LNHDA and CDR2 SQIVND (reference sequence). The ends lost 6 bases at V and 0 bases at J; junction bases unmatched: 7. The DNA of the CDR3 is TGTGCCAGTAGCAGGGGGACGGCAGCAACTAATGAAAAACTGTTTTTT. This gives the protein CASSRGTAATNEKLFF.

The chain combines TRBV3-1 (or the pseudogene TRBV3-2) with TRBJ1-2, with 9 bases fitting TRBD1. Germline V CDR1 and CDR2: LGHDT, YNNKEL (reference sequence). The CDR3 has 16 residues. V gave up 0 bases and J gave up 3 bases; unmatched junction bases: 5. The CDR3, as DNA: TGTGCCAGCAGCCAAGATGCGACAGGGGGATACTATGGCTACACCTTC. It specifies CASSQDATGGYYGYTF.

The J gene is TRBJ1-2, the V gene TRBV27, with D perhaps matching TRBD1 (5 bases). V was pared by 0 bases and J by 6 bases, with 17 bases between. Germline CDR1 reads MNHEY; CDR2 reads SMNVEV (reference sequence). This CDR3 region has 16 residues. Here the CDR3 reads CASSLSPVHGRDGYTF. In DNA form, the CDR3 reads TGTGCCAGCAGTTTATCGCCCGTCCATGGCAGGGATGGCTACACCTTC.

J is TRBJ1-4 and V is TRBV7-2, with D unclear. There are 14 residues in the CDR3. V was cut by 3 bases and J by 0 bases, with 5 bases left in between. Germline V gene sequence: CDR1 SGHTA, CDR2 FQGNSA. CDR3 amino acids: CASSFSATNEKLFF. The DNA for the CDR3 is TGTGCCAGCAGCTTCAGTGCAACTAATGAAAAACTGTTTTTT.

The rearrangement joins TRBV4-1 to TRBJ2-7; tentatively, D is TRBD2 (6 bases). Trimming left V 3 bases short and J 6 bases short, with 15 bases between. The germline V gene encodes CDR1 MGHRA and CDR2 YSYEKL. The CDR3 consists of 14 residues. For the CDR3, the DNA is TGCGCCAGCAGCCAGGGGTGGCGGGGATCCGAGCAGTACTTC. Its translation is CASSQGWRGSEQYF.

The chain uses TRBV19 and TRBJ2-2; 8 bases are shared with TRBD2. Germline V gives CDR1 LNHDA, CDR2 SQIVND (reference sequence). The CDR3 loop spans 16 amino acids. V dropped 3 bases and J dropped 0; count of bases not matched to a gene: 3. The CDR3 nucleotides are TGTGCCAGTAGTATCCACGGGGGGGCGAACACCGGGGAGCTGTTTTTT. Translation: CASSIHGGANTGELFF.

V and J are TRBV7-9 and TRBJ1-1, with D maybe TRBD1 (5 bases). The CDR3 loop spans 13 amino acids. CDR1 and CDR2 from the germline V gene are SEHNR and FQNEAQ (reference sequence). V was pared by 0 bases and J by 11 bases, with 13 bases between. Here the CDR3 DNA reads TGTGCCAGCAGCTTAGCGCTTCAGGGTTGGGCTTTCTTT. Protein product: CASSLALQGWAFF.

This chain links TRBV20-1 with TRBJ2-1; no clear D gene. Germline-derived CDR1 and CDR2 are DFQATT and SNEGSKA (reference sequence). The CDR3 has 12 amino acids. Trimming left V 3 bases short and J 5 bases short, with 8 bases between. The CDR3 DNA sequence: TGCAGTGCTAGTTCCCCAGACAATGAGCAGTTCTTC. Residues: CSASSPDNEQFF.

J is TRBJ1-4 and V is TRBV5-4; 8 nucleotides match TRBD1. The germline gives CDR1 SGHNT, CDR2 YYREEE (reference sequence). The CDR3 consists of 18 residues. Trimming at V came to 3 bases and at J to 2 bases, leaving 12 bases not matched to a gene. CDR3 coding DNA: TGTGCCAGCAGCTCCACACGATACAGGGGGTCTACTAATGAAAAACTGTTTTTT. Its protein is CASSSTRYRGSTNEKLFF.